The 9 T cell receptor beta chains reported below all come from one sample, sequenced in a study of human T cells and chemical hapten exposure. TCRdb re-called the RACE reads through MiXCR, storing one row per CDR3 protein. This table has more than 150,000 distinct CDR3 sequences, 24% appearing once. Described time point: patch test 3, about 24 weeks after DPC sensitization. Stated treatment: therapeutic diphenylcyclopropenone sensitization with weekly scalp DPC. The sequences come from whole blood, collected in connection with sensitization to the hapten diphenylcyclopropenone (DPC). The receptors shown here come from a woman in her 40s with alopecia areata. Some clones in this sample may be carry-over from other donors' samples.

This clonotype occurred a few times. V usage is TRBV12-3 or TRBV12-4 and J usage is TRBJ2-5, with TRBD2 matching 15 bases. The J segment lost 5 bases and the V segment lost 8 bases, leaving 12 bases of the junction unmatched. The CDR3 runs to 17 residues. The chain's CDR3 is CASVSGTSGRRGETQYF. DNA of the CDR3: TGTGCCAGCGTGTCTGGGACTAGCGGGAGGAGGGGGGAGACCCAGTACTTC.

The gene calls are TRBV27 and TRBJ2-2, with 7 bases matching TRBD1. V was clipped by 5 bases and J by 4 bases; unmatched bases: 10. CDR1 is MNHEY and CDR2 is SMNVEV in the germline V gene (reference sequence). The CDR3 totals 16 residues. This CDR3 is CASSTNDRVGTGELFF. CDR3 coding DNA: TGTGCCAGCAGTACCAACGACAGGGTTGGCACCGGGGAGCTGTTTTTT.

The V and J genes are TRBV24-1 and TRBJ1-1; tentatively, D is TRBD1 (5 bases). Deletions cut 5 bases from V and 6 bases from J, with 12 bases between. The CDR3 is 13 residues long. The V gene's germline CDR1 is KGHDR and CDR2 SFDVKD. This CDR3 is CATSGGRGAEAFF. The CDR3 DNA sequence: TGTGCCACCAGTGGGGGTAGGGGCGCTGAAGCTTTCTTT.

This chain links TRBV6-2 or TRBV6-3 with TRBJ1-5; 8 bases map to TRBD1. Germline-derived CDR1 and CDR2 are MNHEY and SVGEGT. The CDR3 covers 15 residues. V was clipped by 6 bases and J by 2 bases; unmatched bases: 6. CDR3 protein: CASSRGQGGNQPQHF. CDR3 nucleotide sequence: TGTGCCAGCAGCCGAGGACAGGGAGGCAATCAGCCCCAGCATTTT.

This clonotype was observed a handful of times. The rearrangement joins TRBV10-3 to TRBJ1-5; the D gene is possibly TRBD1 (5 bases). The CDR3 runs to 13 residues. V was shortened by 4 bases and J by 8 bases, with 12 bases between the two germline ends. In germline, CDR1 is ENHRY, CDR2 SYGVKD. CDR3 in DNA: TGTGCCATCAGTGGCAGGGAGAAAGAGCCCCAGCATTTT. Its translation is CAISGREKEPQHF.

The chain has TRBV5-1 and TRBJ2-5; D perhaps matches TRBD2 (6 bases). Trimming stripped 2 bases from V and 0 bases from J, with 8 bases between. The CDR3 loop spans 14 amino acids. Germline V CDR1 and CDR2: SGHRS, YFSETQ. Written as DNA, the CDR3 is TGCGCCAGCAGCTTCGGAGGGTACCAAGAGACCCAGTACTTC. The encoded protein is CASSFGGYQETQYF. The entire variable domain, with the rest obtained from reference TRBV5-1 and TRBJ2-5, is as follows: KAGVTQTPRYLIKTRGQQVTLSCSPISGHRSVSWYQQTPGQGLQFLFEYFSETQRNKGNFPGRFSGRQFSNSRSEMNVSTLELGDSALYLCASSFGGYQETQYFGPGTRLLVL.

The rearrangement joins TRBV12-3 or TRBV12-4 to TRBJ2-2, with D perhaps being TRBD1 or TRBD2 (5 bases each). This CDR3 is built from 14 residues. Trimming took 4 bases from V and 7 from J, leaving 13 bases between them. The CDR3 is CASSSRDPDGELFF. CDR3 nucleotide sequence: TGTGCCAGCAGTTCCCGGGACCCTGACGGGGAGCTGTTTTTT.

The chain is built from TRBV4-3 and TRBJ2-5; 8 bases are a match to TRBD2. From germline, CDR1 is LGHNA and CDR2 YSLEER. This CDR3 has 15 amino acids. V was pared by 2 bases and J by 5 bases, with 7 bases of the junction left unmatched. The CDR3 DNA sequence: TGCGCCAGCAGCCAATCGGGAGGGGGGCACGAGACCCAGTACTTC. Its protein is CASSQSGGGHETQYF.

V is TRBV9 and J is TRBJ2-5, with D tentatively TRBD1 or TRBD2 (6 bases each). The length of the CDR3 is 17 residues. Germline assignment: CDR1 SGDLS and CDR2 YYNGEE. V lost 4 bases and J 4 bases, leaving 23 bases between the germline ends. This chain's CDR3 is CASSPGGEGGRRETQYF. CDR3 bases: TGTGCCAGCAGCCCCGGCGGGGAAGGGGGGCGCAGAGAGACCCAGTACTTC.